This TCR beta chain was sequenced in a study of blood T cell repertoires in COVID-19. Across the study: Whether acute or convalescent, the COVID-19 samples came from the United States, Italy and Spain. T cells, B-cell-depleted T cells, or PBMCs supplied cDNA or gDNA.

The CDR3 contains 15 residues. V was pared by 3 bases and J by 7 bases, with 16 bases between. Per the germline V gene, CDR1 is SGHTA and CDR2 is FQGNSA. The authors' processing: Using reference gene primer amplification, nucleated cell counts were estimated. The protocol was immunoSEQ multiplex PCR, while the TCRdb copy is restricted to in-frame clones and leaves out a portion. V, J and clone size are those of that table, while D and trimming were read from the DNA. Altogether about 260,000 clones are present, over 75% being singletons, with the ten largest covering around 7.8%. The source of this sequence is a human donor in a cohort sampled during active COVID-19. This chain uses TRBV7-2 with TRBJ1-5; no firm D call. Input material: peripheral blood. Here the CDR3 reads CASSFFSFSPQPQHF. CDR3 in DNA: TGTGCCAGCAGCTTCTTTTCCTTTTCCCCCCAGCCCCAGCATTTT.